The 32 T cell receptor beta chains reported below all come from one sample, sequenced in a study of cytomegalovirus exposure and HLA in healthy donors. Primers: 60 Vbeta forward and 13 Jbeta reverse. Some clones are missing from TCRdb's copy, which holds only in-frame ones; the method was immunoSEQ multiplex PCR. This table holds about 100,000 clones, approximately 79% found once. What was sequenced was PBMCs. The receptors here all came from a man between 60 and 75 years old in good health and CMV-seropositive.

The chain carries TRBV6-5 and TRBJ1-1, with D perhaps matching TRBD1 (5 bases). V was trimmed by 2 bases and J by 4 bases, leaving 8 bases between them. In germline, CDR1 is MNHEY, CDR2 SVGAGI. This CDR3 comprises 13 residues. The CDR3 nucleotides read TGTGCCAGCAGTTACCAGGGCGGCACTGAAGCTTTCTTT. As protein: CASSYQGGTEAFF.

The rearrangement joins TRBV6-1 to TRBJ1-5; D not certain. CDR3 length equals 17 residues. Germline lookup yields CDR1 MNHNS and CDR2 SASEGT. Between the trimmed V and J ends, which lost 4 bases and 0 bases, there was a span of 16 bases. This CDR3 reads CASSVQDGYYSNQPQHF. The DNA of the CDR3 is TGTGCCAGCAGTGTACAAGACGGGTATTATAGCAATCAGCCCCAGCATTTT.

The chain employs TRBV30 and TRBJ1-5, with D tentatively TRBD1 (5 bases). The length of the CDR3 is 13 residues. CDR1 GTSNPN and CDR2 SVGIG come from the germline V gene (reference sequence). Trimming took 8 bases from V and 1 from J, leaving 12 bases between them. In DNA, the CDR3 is TGTGCCCTCTGGGCAGGGAGCAATCAGCCCCAGCATTTT. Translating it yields CALWAGSNQPQHF.

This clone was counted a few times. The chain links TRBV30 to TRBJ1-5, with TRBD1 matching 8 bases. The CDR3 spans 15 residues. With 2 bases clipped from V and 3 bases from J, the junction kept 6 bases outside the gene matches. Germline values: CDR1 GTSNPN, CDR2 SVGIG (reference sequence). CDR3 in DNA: TGTGCCTGGAGTAATGGACAGGGTAACAATCAGCCCCAGCATTTT. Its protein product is CAWSNGQGNNQPQHF.

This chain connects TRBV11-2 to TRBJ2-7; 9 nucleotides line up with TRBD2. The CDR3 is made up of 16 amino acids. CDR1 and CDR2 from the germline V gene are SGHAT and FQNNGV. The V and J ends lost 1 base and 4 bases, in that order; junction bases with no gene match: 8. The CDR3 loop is CASSLVGASGVYEQYF. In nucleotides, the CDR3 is TGTGCCAGCAGCTTAGTGGGTGCTAGCGGGGTTTACGAGCAGTACTTC.

The CDR3 loop is CATRGVRPDTQYF. In DNA, the CDR3 is TGTGCCACCAGAGGGGTTCGCCCAGATACGCAGTATTTT. V gene TRBV27 combines with J gene TRBJ2-3; D could derive from TRBD1 or TRBD2 (5 bases each). V was trimmed by 10 bases and J by 4 bases, leaving 15 bases between them. Germline loops: CDR1 MNHEY, CDR2 SMNVEV (reference sequence). The CDR3 covers 13 residues.

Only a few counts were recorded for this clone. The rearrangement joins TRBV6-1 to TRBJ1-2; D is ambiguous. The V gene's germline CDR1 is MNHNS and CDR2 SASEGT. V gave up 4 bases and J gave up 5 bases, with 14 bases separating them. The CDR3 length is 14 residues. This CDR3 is CASSGGSRSYGYTF. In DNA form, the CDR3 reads TGTGCCAGCAGTGGCGGCTCCCGCTCTTATGGCTACACCTTC.

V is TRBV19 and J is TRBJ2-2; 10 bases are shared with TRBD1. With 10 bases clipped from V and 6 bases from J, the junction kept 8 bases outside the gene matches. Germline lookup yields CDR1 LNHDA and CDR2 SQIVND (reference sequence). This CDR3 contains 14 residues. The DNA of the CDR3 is TGTGCCACCACAAGACAGGGGGCCGCCGGGGAGCTGTTTTTT. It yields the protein CATTRQGAAGELFF.

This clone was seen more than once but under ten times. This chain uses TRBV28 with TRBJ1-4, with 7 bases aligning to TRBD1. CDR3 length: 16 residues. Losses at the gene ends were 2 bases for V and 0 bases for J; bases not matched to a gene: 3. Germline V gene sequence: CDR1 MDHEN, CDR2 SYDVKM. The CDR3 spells CASSLNRGATNEKLFF. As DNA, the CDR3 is TGTGCCAGCAGTTTAAACAGGGGTGCAACTAATGAAAAACTGTTTTTT.

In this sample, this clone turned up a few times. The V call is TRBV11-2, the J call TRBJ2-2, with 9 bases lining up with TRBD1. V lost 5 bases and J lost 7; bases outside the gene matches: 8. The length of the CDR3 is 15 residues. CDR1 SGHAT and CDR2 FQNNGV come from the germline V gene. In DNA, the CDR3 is TGTGCCAGCAGCCTCTGGGACAGGGAAAACGGGGAGCTGTTTTTT. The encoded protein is CASSLWDRENGELFF.

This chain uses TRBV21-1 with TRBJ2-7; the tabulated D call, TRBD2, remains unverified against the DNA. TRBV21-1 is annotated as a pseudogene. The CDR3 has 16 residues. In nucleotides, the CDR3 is TGTGCCAGCAGCAAAGCGCGGGTACGGATCACCTACGAGCAGTACTTC. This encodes CASSKARVRITYEQYF.

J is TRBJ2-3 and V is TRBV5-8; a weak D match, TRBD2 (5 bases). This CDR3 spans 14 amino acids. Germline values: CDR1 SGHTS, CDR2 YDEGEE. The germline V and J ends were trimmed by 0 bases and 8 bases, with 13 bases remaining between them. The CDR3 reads CASSLEPSRRTQYF. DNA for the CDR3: TGTGCCAGCAGCTTGGAGCCTAGCAGGCGTACGCAGTATTTT.

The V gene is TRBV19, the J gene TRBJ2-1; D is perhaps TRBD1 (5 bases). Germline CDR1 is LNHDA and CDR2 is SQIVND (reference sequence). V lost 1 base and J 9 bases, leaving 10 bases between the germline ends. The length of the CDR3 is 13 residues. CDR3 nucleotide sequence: TGTGCCAGTAGTATAGGTTGGGGCGGTGAGCAGTTCTTC. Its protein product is CASSIGWGGEQFF.

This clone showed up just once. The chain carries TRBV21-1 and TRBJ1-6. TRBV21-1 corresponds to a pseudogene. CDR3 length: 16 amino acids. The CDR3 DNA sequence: TGTGCCAGCAGCAAAGACTGGAGCTCCTATAATTCACCCCTCCACTTT. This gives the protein CASSKDWSSYNSPLHF.

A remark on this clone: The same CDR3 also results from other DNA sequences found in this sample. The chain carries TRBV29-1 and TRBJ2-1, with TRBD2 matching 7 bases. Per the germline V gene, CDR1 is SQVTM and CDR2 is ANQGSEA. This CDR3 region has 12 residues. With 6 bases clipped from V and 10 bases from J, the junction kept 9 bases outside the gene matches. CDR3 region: CSVVPGGNEQFF. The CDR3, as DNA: TGCAGCGTAGTACCGGGGGGTAACGAGCAGTTCTTC.

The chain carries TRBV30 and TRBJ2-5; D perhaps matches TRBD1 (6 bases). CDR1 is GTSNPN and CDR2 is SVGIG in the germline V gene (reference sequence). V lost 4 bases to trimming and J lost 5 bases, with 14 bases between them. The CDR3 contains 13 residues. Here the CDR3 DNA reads TGTGCCTGGAAGTCTGGGGGCTGGGAGACCCAGTACTTC. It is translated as CAWKSGGWETQYF. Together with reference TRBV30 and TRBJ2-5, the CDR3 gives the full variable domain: SQTIHQWPATLVQPVGSPLSLECTVEGTSNPNLYWYRQAAGRGLQLLFYSVGIGQISSEVPQNLSASRPQDRQFILSSKKLLLSDSGFYLCAWKSGGWETQYFGPGTRLLVL.

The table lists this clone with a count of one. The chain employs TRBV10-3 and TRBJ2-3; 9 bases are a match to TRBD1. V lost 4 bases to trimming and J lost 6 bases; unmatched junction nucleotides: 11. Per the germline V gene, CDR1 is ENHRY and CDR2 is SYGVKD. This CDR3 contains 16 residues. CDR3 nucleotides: TGTGCCATCAGTGGGGAACAGGGGGCGGAAGCCGATACGCAGTATTTT. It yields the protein CAISGEQGAEADTQYF.

Here the CDR3 DNA reads TGTGCCAGCAGCCAATCGCCCAGCGGGAAAGAGACCCAGTACTTC. Translated, it gives CASSQSPSGKETQYF. The rearrangement joins TRBV28 to TRBJ2-7, with 7 nucleotides matching TRBD2. The DNA end favors TRBJ2-5, so the J call may be wrong. Per the germline V gene, CDR1 is MDHEN and CDR2 is SYDVKM. The CDR3 spans 15 residues.

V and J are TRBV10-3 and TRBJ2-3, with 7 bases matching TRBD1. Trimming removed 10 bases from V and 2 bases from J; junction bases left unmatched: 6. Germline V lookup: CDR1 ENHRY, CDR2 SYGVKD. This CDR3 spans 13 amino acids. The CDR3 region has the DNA TGTGCCACCCTGACAGGGCTCACAGATACGCAGTATTTT. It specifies CATLTGLTDTQYF.

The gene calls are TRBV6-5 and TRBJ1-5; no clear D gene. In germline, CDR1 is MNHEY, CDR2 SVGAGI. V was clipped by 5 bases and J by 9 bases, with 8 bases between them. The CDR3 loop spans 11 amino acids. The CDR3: CASSGRRPQHF. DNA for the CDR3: TGTGCCAGCAGTGGCAGAAGGCCCCAGCATTTT.

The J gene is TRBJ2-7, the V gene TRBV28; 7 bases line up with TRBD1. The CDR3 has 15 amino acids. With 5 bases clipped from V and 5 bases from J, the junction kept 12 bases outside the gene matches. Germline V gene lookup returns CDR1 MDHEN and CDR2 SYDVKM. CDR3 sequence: CASSLSRLDRDEQYF. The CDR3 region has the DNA TGTGCCAGCAGTCTAAGCCGGCTCGACAGGGACGAGCAGTACTTC.

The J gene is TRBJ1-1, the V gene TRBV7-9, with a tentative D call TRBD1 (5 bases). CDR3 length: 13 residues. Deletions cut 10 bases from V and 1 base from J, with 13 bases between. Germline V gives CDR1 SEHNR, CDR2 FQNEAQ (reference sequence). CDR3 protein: CATRVTGNTEAFF. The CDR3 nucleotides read TGTGCCACCCGTGTTACAGGGAACACTGAAGCTTTCTTT.

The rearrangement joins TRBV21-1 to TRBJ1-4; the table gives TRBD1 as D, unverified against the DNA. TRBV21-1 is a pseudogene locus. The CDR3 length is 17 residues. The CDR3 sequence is CASPWLIPNSSDEKLFF. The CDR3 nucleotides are TGTGCCAGCCCCTGGTTAATCCCCAACAGCTCGGATGAAAAACTGTTTTTT.

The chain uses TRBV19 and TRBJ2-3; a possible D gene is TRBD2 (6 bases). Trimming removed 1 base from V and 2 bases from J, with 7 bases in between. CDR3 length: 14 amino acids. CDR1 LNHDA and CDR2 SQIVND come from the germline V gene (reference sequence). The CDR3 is CASSIGTTTDTQYF. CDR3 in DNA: TGTGCCAGTAGTATAGGGACTACCACAGATACGCAGTATTTT. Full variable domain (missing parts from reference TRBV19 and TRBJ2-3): DGGITQSPKYLFRKEGQNVTLSCEQNLNHDAMYWYRQDPGQGLRLIYYSQIVNDFQKGDIAEGYSVSREKKESFPLTVTSAQKNPTAFYLCASSIGTTTDTQYFGPGTRLTVL.

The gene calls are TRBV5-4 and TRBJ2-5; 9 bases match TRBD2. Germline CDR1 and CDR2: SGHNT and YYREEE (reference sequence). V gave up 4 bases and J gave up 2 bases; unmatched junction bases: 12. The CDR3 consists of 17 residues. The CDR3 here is CASSLDGAGGRQETQYF. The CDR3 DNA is TGTGCCAGCAGCCTGGATGGGGCGGGGGGGCGTCAAGAGACCCAGTACTTC.

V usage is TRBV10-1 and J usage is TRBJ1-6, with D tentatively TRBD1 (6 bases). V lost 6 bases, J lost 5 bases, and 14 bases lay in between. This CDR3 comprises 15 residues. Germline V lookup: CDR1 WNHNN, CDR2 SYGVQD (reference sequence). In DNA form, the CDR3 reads TGCGCCAGCAGCGGGGGGGCGTTCGATAATTCACCCCTCCACTTT. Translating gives CASSGGAFDNSPLHF.

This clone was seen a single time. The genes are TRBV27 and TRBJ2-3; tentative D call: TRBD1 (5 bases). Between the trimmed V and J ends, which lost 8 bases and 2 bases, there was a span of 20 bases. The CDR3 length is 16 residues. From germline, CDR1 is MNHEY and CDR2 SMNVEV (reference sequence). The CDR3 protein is CASARRTGPVTDTQYF. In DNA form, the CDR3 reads TGTGCCAGCGCCCGCCGCACAGGCCCAGTCACAGATACGCAGTATTTT.

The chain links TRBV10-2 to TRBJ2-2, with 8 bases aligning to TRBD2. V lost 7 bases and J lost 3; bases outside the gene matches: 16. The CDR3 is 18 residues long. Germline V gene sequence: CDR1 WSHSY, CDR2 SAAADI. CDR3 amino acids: CASISGRGGRLDTGELFF. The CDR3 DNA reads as TGCGCCAGCATCTCGGGACGGGGGGGCCGGTTAGACACCGGGGAGCTGTTTTTT.

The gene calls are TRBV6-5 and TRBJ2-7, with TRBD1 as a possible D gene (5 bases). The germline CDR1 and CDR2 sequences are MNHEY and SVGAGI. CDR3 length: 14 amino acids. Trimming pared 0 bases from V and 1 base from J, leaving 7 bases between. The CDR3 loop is CASSYSRGSYEQYF. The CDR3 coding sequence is TGTGCCAGCAGTTACTCTAGGGGATCCTACGAGCAGTACTTC.

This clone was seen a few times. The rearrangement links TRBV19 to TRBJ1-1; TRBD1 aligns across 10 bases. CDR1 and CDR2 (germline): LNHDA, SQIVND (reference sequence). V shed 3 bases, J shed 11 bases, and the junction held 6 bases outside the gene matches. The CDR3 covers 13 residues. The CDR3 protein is CASSIGQGVMAFF. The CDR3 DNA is TGTGCCAGTAGTATCGGACAGGGGGTGATGGCTTTCTTT.

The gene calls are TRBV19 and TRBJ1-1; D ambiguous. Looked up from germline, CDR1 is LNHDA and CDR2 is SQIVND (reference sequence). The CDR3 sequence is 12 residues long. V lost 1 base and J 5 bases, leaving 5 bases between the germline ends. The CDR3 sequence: CASSIGQTEAFF. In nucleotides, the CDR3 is TGTGCCAGTAGTATAGGGCAGACTGAAGCTTTCTTT.

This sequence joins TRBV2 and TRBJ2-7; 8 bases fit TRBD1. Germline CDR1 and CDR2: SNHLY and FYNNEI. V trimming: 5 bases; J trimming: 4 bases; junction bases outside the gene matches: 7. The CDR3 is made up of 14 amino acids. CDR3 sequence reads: CASSRRGPPYEQYF. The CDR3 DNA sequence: TGTGCCAGCAGTCGCAGGGGGCCCCCATACGAGCAGTACTTC.